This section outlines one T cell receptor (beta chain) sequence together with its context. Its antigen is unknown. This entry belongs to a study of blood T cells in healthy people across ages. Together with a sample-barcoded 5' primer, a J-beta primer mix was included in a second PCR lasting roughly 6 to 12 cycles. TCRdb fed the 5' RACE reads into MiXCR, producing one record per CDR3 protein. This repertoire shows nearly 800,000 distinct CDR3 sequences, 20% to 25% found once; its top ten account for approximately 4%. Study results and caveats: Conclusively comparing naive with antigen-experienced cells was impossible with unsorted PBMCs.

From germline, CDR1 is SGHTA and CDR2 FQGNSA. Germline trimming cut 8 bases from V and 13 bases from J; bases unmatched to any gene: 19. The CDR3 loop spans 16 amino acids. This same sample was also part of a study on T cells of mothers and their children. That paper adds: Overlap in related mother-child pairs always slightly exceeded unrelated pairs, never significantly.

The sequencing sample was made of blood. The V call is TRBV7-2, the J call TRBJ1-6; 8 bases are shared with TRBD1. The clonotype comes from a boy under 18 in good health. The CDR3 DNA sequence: TGTGCCAGCGCCATCCGATGGCAGGGGGCGAGCGGCCCCCTCCACTTT. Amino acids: CASAIRWQGASGPLHF.